These 21 T cell receptor beta chains originate from one sample sequenced in a study of T cells after yellow fever vaccination. TCRdb itself ran the 5' RACE reads through MiXCR, one entry per CDR3 protein. The repertoire holds tens of thousands of distinct CDR3 sequences, more than 5.5% seen once, with around two fifths in the top ten. The sample in question was CD8+ T cells sorted from PBMCs, obtained on the day of the first yellow fever vaccination. These receptors all stem from a man younger than 30 who received the YFV17D yellow fever vaccine.

This clonotype was seen more than once but under ten times. V usage is TRBV4-3 and J usage is TRBJ2-1; TRBD1 might be the D (5 bases). Between the trimmed V and J ends, which lost 3 bases and 6 bases, there was a span of 18 bases. Germline V gives CDR1 LGHNA, CDR2 YSLEER. This CDR3 region has 16 residues. CDR3 in DNA: TGCGCCAGCAGCCACTACTACGCCGAAAGGGGCAATGAGCAGTTCTTC. It encodes CASSHYYAERGNEQFF.

This clonotype appeared many times. The V call is TRBV6-2 or TRBV6-3, the J call TRBJ1-1; D is unresolved. Germline-derived CDR1 and CDR2 are MNHEY and SVGEGT. The CDR3 has 13 amino acids. V was trimmed by 5 bases and J by 5 bases, leaving 12 bases between them. This CDR3 is CASSMTLRTEAFF. The CDR3 DNA reads TGTGCCAGCAGTATGACATTGAGGACTGAAGCTTTCTTT.

This clonotype was detected ten times or more. The genes are TRBV15 and TRBJ1-4; D is possibly TRBD1 (5 bases). Germline-derived CDR1 and CDR2 are LNHNV and YYDKDF (reference sequence). This CDR3 spans 17 amino acids. V was shortened by 0 bases and J by 2 bases, with 13 bases between the two germline ends. CDR3 sequence reads: CATSRDSLAGTNEKLFF. DNA for the CDR3: TGTGCCACCAGCAGAGATAGCTTGGCAGGGACTAATGAAAAACTGTTTTTT.

The rearrangement links TRBV30 to TRBJ2-7; D is possibly TRBD1 (6 bases). The germline V gene encodes CDR1 GTSNPN and CDR2 SVGIG (reference sequence). CDR3 length: 13 amino acids. Trimming left V 2 bases short and J 0 bases short, with 8 bases between. Here the CDR3 DNA reads TGTGCCTGGAGTCGGGACACCTCCTACGAGCAGTACTTC. As protein: CAWSRDTSYEQYF.

This clonotype was seen at least ten times. The chain joins TRBV12-3 or TRBV12-4 to TRBJ2-3; D gene uncertain. The CDR3 runs to 13 residues. V lost 2 bases to trimming and J lost 2 bases, with 5 bases between them. In nucleotides, the CDR3 is TGTGCCAGCAGTTTAATCCTCACAGATACGCAGTATTTT. This gives the protein CASSLILTDTQYF.

This chain connects TRBV7-9 to TRBJ2-5; tentatively, D is TRBD1 (6 bases). Trimming pared 5 bases from V and 4 bases from J, leaving 14 bases between. This CDR3 comprises 14 residues. Germline loops: CDR1 SEHNR, CDR2 FQNEAQ (reference sequence). CDR3 nucleotides: TGTGCCAGCAGCCTACAGGGTGGGGGAGAGACCCAGTACTTC. Its protein product is CASSLQGGGETQYF.

This clonotype was detected ten times or more. This rearrangement joins TRBV6-2 or TRBV6-3 to TRBJ2-1, with a tentative D call TRBD2 (7 bases). The CDR3 loop spans 14 amino acids. Trimming pared 0 bases from V and 6 bases from J, leaving 9 bases between. Germline V gene data show CDR1 as MNHEY and CDR2 as SVGEGT. The CDR3 DNA reads as TGTGCCAGCAGTTACTCGGGGGGGCCCAATGAGCAGTTCTTC. It yields the protein CASSYSGGPNEQFF.

This clonotype showed up many times. The V and J genes are TRBV15 and TRBJ1-1; D call uncertain. The V gene lost 0 bases and the J gene lost 1 base, with 15 bases spanning the gap. This CDR3 comprises 17 residues. CDR1 and CDR2 from the germline V gene are LNHNV and YYDKDF (reference sequence). The CDR3 here is CATSREGGRNRNTEAFF. The CDR3 DNA reads as TGTGCCACCAGCAGAGAAGGAGGTCGGAATAGGAACACTGAAGCTTTCTTT.

Ten or more counts support this clonotype. The V gene is TRBV4-1, the J gene TRBJ1-1; no firm D call. CDR1 and CDR2 (germline): MGHRA, YSYEKL. V was clipped by 3 bases and J by 0 bases, with 5 bases between them. The CDR3 has 13 amino acids. CDR3 protein: CASSQAMNTEAFF. CDR3 DNA: TGCGCCAGCAGCCAGGCCATGAACACTGAAGCTTTCTTT.

The V call is TRBV7-9, the J call TRBJ2-5; D possibly uses TRBD1 or TRBD2 (5 bases each). The germline CDR1 and CDR2 sequences are SEHNR and FQNEAQ (reference sequence). This CDR3 is 14 amino acids long. V gave up 6 bases and J gave up 1 base, with 12 bases separating them. The CDR3 region is CASRSRDVQETQYF. The CDR3 region has the DNA TGTGCCAGCAGGTCCCGGGACGTCCAAGAGACCCAGTACTTC.

This clonotype was seen many times. The CDR3 DNA sequence: TGTGCCAGCAGCTTCGGGGCAGAGAACACCGGGGAGCTGTTTTTT. Translated, it gives CASSFGAENTGELFF. The gene calls are TRBV7-6 and TRBJ2-2; D may be TRBD1 or TRBD2 (5 bases each). Per the germline V gene, CDR1 is SGHVS and CDR2 is FNYEAQ. CDR3 length: 15 residues. V was shortened by 3 bases and J by 1 base, with 9 bases between the two germline ends. Combining the CDR3 with reference TRBV7-6 and TRBJ2-2 gives the whole variable domain GAGVSQSPRYKVTKRGQDVALRCDPISGHVSLYWYRQALGQGPEFLTYFNYEAQQDKSGLPNDRFSAERPEGSISTLTIQRTEQRDSAMYRCASSFGAENTGELFFGEGSRLTVL.

This clonotype was counted many times. The chain links TRBV5-1 to TRBJ2-7, with D tentatively TRBD2 (5 bases). The CDR3 consists of 15 residues. Germline V gives CDR1 SGHRS, CDR2 YFSETQ. Trimming took off 0 bases at V and 1 base at J, with 11 bases between the two ends. The CDR3 is CASSLAEGLSYEQYF. The CDR3 DNA follows: TGCGCCAGCAGCTTGGCGGAAGGACTGTCCTACGAGCAGTACTTC. Variable domain in full (rest from reference TRBV5-1 and TRBJ2-7): KAGVTQTPRYLIKTRGQQVTLSCSPISGHRSVSWYQQTPGQGLQFLFEYFSETQRNKGNFPGRFSGRQFSNSRSEMNVSTLELGDSALYLCASSLAEGLSYEQYFGPGTRLTVT.

There are many counts of this clonotype. This sequence joins TRBV29-1 and TRBJ2-2, with 8 bases matching TRBD2. The CDR3 is 16 amino acids. Trimming removed 3 bases from V and 6 bases from J; junction bases left unmatched: 12. Per germline, CDR1 SQVTM and CDR2 ANQGSEA. The CDR3 DNA is TGCAGCGTTGAGGGGGCCGGGGGGGCAATTCCCGGGGAGCTGTTTTTT. It yields the protein CSVEGAGGAIPGELFF.

Notes on this clonotype: This clone may be a read error of a much larger clone one base away. This CDR3 is CSVATGGTDTQYF. CDR3 bases: TGCAGCGTTGCGACAGGGGGGACAGATACGCAGTATTTT. The genes are TRBV29-1 and TRBJ2-3; 9 positions match TRBD1. The J segment lost 3 bases and the V segment lost 4 bases, leaving 2 bases of the junction unmatched. Germline-derived CDR1 and CDR2 are SQVTM and ANQGSEA. CDR3 length: 13 amino acids.

This clonotype was counted ten times or more. The chain couples TRBV3-1 to TRBJ1-3; no clear D gene. Germline CDR1 and CDR2: LGHDT and YNNKEL (reference sequence). The CDR3 is 12 residues long. The V gene lost 0 bases and the J gene lost 8 bases, with 5 bases spanning the gap. The CDR3 DNA is TGTGCCAGCAGCCAAGAAATCTACACCATATATTTT. It is translated as CASSQEIYTIYF.

This clonotype was detected only a few times. This chain joins TRBV20-1 and TRBJ1-4; possibly TRBD1 for D (5 bases). The CDR3 is 14 amino acids. V was trimmed by 2 bases and J by 4 bases, leaving 11 bases between them. Looked up from germline, CDR1 is DFQATT and CDR2 is SNEGSKA (reference sequence). The CDR3 bases are TGCAGTGCTAGAAGGAGGGGCCTTAATGAAAAACTGTTTTTT. As protein: CSARRRGLNEKLFF.

The chain carries TRBV7-9 and TRBJ2-7, with TRBD1 as a possible D gene (6 bases). Per the germline V gene, CDR1 is SEHNR and CDR2 is FQNEAQ (reference sequence). V was cut by 5 bases and J by 12 bases, with 23 bases left in between. The CDR3 loop spans 14 amino acids. The CDR3 region has the DNA TGTGCCAGCAGCAAACCAAAGGGGACAAATGGAGGGTACGTC. Translating gives CASSKPKGTNGGYV.

The CDR3 region is CASSPWNWPYGYTF. DNA of the CDR3: TGCGCCAGCAGCCCCTGGAATTGGCCCTATGGCTACACCTTC. The chain is built from TRBV4-1 and TRBJ1-2; D not certain. The CDR3 totals 14 residues. Germline V gene data show CDR1 as MGHRA and CDR2 as YSYEKL. The ends were cut back, 4 bases at V and 4 bases at J, with 13 bases in the middle.

There are a few counts of this clonotype. The rearrangement uses TRBV9 and TRBJ2-2, with 7 nucleotides matching TRBD1. The CDR3 sequence is 16 residues long. The germline V gene has CDR1 SGDLS and CDR2 YYNGEE. The V gene end was trimmed by 3 bases and the J gene end by 5 bases; junction bases not matched to a gene: 10. CDR3 loop: CASSGPRQGRTGELFF. The CDR3 DNA is TGTGCCAGCAGCGGGCCCCGACAGGGACGGACCGGGGAGCTGTTTTTT.

This chain links TRBV19 with TRBJ1-2; TRBD1 might be the D (6 bases). CDR3 length: 12 residues. Germline-derived CDR1 and CDR2 are LNHDA and SQIVND (reference sequence). The V end lost 7 bases, the J end lost 4 bases, and 10 bases lay between the germline ends. CDR3 sequence: CASKQGAYGYTF. As DNA, the CDR3 is TGTGCCAGTAAACAGGGCGCCTATGGCTACACCTTC.

This clonotype was recorded at least ten times. The gene calls are TRBV5-1 and TRBJ1-1; D might be TRBD1 (5 bases). The CDR3 is made up of 16 amino acids. V lost 1 base and J 0 bases, leaving 13 bases between the germline ends. Germline V gene data show CDR1 as SGHRS and CDR2 as YFSETQ. CDR3: CASSLNPGPMNTEAFF. CDR3 DNA sequence: TGCGCCAGCAGCTTGAATCCGGGGCCCATGAACACTGAAGCTTTCTTT.